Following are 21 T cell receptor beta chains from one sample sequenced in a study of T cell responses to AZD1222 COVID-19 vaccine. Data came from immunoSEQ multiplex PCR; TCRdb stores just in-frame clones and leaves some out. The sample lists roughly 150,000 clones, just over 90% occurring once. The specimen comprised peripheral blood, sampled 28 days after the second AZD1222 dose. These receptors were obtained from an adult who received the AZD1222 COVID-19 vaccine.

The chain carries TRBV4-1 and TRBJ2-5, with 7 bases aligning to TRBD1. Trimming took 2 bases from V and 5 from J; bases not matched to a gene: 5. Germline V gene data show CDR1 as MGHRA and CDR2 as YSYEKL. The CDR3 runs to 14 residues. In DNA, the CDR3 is TGCGCCAGCAGCCAATCGGACAGGTCGGAGACCCAGTACTTC. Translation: CASSQSDRSETQYF.

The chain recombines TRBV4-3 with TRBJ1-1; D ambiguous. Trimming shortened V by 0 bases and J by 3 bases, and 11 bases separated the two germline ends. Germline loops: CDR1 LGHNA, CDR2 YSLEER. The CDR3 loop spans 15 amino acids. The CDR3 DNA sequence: TGCGCCAGCAGCCAAGAATTGATTCGGGACACTGAAGCTTTCTTT. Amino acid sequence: CASSQELIRDTEAFF.

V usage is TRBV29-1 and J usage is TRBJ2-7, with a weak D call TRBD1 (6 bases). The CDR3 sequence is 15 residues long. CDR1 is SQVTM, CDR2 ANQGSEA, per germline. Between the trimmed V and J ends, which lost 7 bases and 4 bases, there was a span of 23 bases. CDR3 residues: CSADGGGQGRYEQYF. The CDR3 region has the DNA TGCAGCGCCGATGGGGGCGGGCAGGGGAGATACGAGCAGTACTTC.

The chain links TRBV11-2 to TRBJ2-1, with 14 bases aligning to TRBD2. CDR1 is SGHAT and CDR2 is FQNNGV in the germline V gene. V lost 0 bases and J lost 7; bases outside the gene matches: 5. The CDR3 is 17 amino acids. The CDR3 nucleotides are TGTGCCAGCAGCTTAGAGGGACTAGCGGGAGAAGGTAATGAGCAGTTCTTC. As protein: CASSLEGLAGEGNEQFF.

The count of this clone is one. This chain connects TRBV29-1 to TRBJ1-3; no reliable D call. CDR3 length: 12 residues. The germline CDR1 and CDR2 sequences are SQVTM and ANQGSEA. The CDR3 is CSADGNENTIYF. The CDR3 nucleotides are TGCAGTGCTGACGGGAATGAAAACACCATATATTTT.

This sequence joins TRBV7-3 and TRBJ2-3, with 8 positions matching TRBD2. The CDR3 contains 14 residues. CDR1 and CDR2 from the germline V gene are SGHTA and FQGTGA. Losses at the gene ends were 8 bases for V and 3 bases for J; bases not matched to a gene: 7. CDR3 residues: CASGPGLGTDTQYF. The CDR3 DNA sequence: TGTGCCAGCGGTCCGGGACTAGGAACAGATACGCAGTATTTT.

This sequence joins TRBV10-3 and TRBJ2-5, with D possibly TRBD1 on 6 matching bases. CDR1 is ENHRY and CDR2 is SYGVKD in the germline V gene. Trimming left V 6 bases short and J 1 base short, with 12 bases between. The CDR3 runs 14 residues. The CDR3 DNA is TGTGCCATCAGGGGGGCCCAGGGCCAAGAGACCCAGTACTTC. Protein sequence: CAIRGAQGQETQYF.

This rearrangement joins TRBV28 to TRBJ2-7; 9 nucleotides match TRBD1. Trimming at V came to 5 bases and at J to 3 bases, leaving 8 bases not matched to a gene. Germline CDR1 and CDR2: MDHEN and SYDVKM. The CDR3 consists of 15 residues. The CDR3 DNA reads TGTGCCAGCAGTCCCGAGACAGGGGGTGGCTACGAGCAGTACTTC. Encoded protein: CASSPETGGGYEQYF.

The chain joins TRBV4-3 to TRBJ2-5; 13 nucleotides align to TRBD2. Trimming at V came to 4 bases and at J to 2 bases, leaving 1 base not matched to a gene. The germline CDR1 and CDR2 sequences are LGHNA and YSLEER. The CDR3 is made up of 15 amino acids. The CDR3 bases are TGCGCCAGCAGCCTGGGACTAGCGGGGCAAGAGACCCAGTACTTC. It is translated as CASSLGLAGQETQYF.

CDR3 in DNA: TGTGCCAGCAGCGTAGCCCTAGCGGGCACAGATACGCAGTATTTT. This gives the protein CASSVALAGTDTQYF. The chain employs TRBV9 and TRBJ2-3; the match to TRBD2 covers 7 bases. The length of the CDR3 is 15 residues. Germline V CDR1 and CDR2: SGDLS, YYNGEE. V was clipped by 0 bases and J by 1 base; unmatched bases: 2.

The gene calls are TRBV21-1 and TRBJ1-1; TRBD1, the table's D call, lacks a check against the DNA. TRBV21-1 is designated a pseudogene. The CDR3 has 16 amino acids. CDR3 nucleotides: TGTGCCAGCAGCAAAGCGGGGGACAGCCCAGACACTGAAGCTTTCTTT. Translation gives CASSKAGDSPDTEAFF.

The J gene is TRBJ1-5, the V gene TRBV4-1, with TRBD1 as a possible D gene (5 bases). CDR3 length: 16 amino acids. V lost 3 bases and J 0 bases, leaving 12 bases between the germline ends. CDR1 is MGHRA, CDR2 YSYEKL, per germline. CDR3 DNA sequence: TGCGCCAGCAGCCAGCTTGGCGGGGGTAGCAATCAGCCCCAGCATTTT. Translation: CASSQLGGGSNQPQHF.

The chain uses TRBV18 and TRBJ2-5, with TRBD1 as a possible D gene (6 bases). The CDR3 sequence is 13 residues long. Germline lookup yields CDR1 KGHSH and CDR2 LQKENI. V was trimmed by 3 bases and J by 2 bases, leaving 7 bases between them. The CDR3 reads CASSPTGQETQYF. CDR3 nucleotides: TGTGCCAGCTCACCGACAGGACAAGAGACCCAGTACTTC.

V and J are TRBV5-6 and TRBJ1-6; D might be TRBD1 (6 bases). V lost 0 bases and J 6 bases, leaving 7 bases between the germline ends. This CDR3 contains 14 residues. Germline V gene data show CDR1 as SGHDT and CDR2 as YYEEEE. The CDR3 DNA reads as TGTGCCAGCAGCTTGGACAGGGCTAATTCACCCCTCCACTTT. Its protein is CASSLDRANSPLHF.

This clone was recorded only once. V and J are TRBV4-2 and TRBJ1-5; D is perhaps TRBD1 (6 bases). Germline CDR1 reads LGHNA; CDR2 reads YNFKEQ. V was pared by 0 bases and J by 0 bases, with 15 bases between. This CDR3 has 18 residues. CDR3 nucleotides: TGTGCCAGCAGCCAAGATCCCGCAGGGGTGGATAGCAATCAGCCCCAGCATTTT. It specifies CASSQDPAGVDSNQPQHF.

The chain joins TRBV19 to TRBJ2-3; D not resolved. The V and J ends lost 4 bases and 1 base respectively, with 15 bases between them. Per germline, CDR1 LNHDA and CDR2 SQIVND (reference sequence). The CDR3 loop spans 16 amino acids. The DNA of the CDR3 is TGTGCCAGTAGTACGACGGCAACATTGGGCACAGATACGCAGTATTTT. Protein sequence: CASSTTATLGTDTQYF.

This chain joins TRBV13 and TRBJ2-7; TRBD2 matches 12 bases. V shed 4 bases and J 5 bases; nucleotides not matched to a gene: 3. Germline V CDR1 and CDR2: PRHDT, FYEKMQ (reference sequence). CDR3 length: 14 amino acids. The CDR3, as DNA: TGTGCCAGCAGCTCGAGACTAGCGGGGGACGAGCAGTACTTC. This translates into CASSSRLAGDEQYF.

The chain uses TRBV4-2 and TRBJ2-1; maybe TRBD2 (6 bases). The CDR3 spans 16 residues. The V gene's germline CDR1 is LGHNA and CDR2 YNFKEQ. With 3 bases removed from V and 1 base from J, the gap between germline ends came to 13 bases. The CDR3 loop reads CASSQPRERSYNEQFF. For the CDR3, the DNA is TGTGCCAGCAGCCAGCCACGGGAGCGGTCCTACAATGAGCAGTTCTTC.

CDR3 residues: CASSSRWNTEAFF. In nucleotides, the CDR3 is TGTGCCAGCAGCTCACGGTGGAACACTGAAGCTTTCTTT. The chain links TRBV11-2 to TRBJ1-1; unclear D gene. Trimming removed 4 bases from V and 1 base from J, with 7 bases in between. This CDR3 is built from 13 residues. Germline CDR1 and CDR2: SGHAT and FQNNGV. The full variable domain, rest sourced from reference TRBV11-2 and TRBJ1-1, is EAGVAQSPRYKIIEKRQSVAFWCNPISGHATLYWYQQILGQGPKLLIQFQNNGVVDDSQLPKDRFSAERLKGVDSTLKIQPAKLEDSAVYLCASSSRWNTEAFFGQGTRLTVV.

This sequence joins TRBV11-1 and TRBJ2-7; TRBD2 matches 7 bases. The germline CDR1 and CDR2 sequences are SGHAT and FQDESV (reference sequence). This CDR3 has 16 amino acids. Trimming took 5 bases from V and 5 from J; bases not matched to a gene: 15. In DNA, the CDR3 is TGTGCCAGCAGCCCCGTGGGTGCGGCAGGGAGGGACGAGCAGTACTTC. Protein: CASSPVGAAGRDEQYF.

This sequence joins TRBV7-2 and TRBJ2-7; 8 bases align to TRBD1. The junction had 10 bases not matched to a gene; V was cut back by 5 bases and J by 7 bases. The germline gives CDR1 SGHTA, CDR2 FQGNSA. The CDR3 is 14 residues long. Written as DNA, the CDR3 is TGTGCCAGCAGCCAGATCACAGGGGGAAGGGAGCAGTACTTC. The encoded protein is CASSQITGGREQYF.